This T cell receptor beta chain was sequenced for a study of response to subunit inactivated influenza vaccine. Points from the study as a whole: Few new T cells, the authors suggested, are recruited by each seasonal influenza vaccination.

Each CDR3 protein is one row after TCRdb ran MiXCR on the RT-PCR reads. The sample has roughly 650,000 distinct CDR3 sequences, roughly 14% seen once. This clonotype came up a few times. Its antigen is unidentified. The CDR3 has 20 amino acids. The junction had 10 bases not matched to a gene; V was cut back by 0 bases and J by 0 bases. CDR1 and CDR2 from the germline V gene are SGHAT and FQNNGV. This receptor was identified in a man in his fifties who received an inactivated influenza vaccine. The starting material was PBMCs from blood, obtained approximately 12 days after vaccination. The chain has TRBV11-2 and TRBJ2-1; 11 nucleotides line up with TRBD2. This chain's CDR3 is CASSLEGGGLAVLSYNEQFF. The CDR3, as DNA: TGTGCCAGCAGCTTAGAAGGGGGGGGACTAGCGGTCCTCTCCTACAATGAGCAGTTCTTC.